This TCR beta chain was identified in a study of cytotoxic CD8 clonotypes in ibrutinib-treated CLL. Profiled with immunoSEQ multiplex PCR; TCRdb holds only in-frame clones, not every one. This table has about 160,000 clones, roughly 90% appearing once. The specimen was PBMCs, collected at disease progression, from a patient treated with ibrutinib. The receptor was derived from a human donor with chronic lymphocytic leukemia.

The CDR3 sequence is CASSLEAGSPQDYGYTF. The CDR3 DNA reads as TGTGCCAGCAGCTTGGAGGCAGGGTCCCCTCAGGACTATGGCTACACCTTC. This chain connects TRBV5-4 to TRBJ1-2; D may be TRBD1 (5 bases). The length of the CDR3 is 17 residues. In germline, CDR1 is SGHNT, CDR2 YYREEE (reference sequence). The V end lost 0 bases, the J end lost 3 bases, and 18 bases lay between the germline ends.